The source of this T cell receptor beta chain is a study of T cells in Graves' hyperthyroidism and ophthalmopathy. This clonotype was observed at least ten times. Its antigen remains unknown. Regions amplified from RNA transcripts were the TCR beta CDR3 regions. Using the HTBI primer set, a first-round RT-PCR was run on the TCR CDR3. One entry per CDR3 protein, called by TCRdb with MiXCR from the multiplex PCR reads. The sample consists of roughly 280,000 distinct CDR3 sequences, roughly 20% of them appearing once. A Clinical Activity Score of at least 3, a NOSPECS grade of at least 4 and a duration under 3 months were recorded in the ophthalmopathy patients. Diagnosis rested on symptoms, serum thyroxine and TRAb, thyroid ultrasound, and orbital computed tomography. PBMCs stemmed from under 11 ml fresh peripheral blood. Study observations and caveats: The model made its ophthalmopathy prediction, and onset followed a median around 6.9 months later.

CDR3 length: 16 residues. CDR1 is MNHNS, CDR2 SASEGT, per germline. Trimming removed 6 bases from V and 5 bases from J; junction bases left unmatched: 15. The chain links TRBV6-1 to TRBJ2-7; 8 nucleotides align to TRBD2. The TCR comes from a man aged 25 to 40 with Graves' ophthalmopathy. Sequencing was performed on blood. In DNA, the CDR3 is TGTGCCAGCAGAGCCGGTACTAGCGGCTTAAGGGACGAGCAGTACTTC. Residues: CASRAGTSGLRDEQYF.